This T cell receptor (beta chain) emerged from a study of shared clonotypes between healthy human individuals (dated by TCRdb to 2018 to 2021). Regarding the study in general: The cohort comprised a couple of women and a few men aged 18 to 49 years. Between about 0.94 and 8.9 billion PBMCs per donor were obtained by leukapheresis. For each donor, CD4 naive and CD4 memory were each run on three plates, CD8 naive on two plates, and CD8 memory on one plate. The study deeply sequenced blood TCR repertoires of five healthy adults to estimate repertoire size and the extent of clonotype sharing between individuals. To increase sequencing depth and limit assay-specific biases, TCR repertoire library preparation and sequencing were carried out by different laboratories using diverse techniques. What the study reported, not specific to this receptor: Across a handful of donors, 5% to 6% of naive CD4, roughly 3.5% of naive CD8, 2.3% of memory CD4, and 0.4% to 0.45% of memory CD8 clonotypes were shared. Based on pairwise subsampling, the degree of clonotype sharing among donors was expected to be affected by sequencing depth. Compared with non-shared clonotypes, the clonotypes found in all four sorted-subset donors had higher generation probabilities. Naive subsets generally had larger estimated clonotype richness than memory subsets. Incomplete sequencing was indicated by rarefaction of sorted-subset datasets, despite the large sequencing depth. Because the study included a small number of donors, the genetic and exposure-history diversity represented was limited. Sampling was restricted to blood, and TCR repertoires in tissues likely differ from the TCR repertoires found in blood.

TCR CDR3 regions were amplified from genomic DNA by multiplex PCR using the deep immunoSEQ assay. Extracted genomic DNA from each cell subset was spread evenly across all wells of several immunoSEQ 96-well plates, with each plate serving as a replicate. For sorted subsets, about 210 ng of genomic DNA, equivalent to around 29,000 T cell genomes, went into each replicate PCR. The purified libraries were quantified using a Qubit 3.0 fluorometer, sized with a Bioanalyzer 2100, and then quantified again using the KAPA Library Quantification kit. Every immunoSEQ 96-well plate was sequenced on a dedicated single-read 150-cycle Illumina NextSeq 550 flow cell. The paper's data handling went like this. The immunoSEQ output contained only junctional sequences without quality scores, so filtering could not match that applied to full-length reads. To assign V/J genes and CDR3, sequences were annotated against IMGT germline references using PyIR, a Python wrapper for IgBLAST v1.9. Reads were filtered out if the reads had weak V/J assignments (E-value above 1e-6), no CDR3, stop codons, out-of-frame junctions, or ambiguous translated residues. V3J clonotypes were defined as sequences sharing an identical inferred V gene, J gene, and CDR3 amino acid sequence. Percentage overlap between repertoires was computed as shared unique clonotypes divided by the size of the smaller repertoire. Three approaches were used to assess repertoire richness: RTK rarefaction, the Chao1 estimator, and Recon v2.1 estimates of unobserved clonotypes. Generation probabilities were computed with OLGA for all TCRbeta clonotypes obtained by the gDNA method from four donors. Sourced from immuneACCESS, this table was stored by TCRdb with only in-frame sequences that have V and J called. A share of the clones is absent; for the studies checked, an unresolved V gene accounts for under half, and the remainder has no known explanation. The D gene and trimming were derived from the DNA, and the V and J assignments and clone size from that table. The sample data list about 2.5 million clones, and around 93% of these were observed just once. 0.37% of the sample lies in the top ten.

Unmatched junction bases come to 19, with V trimmed by 7 bases and J by 4 bases. Reading from cysteine to phenylalanine, the CDR3 counts 19 amino acids. Just the 57-base CDR3 DNA is kept, in frame starting at base 1. Via the germline V gene, CDR1 is SGHTA and CDR2 FQGTGA. A note on this clone: Its antigen remains undetermined. No base quality information exists; no much larger clone differs at one position.

Healthy HIV-negative adults with no recently reported acute infections or vaccinations were included as donors. Every donor was a Caucasian adult living in Nashville, Tennessee, USA. CD4+ T cells were enriched by magnetic negative selection, after which naive cells were positively selected on CD45RA and the negative fraction was taken as the memory subset. Blood was obtained by leukapheresis, after which PBMCs were separated by Ficoll-Histopaque density gradient centrifugation and cryopreserved in liquid nitrogen vapor phase. Analytical flow cytometry was used to check the purity and quantity of every magnetically sorted T cell population. From each sorted fraction, genomic DNA was isolated and quantified by UV absorbance on a Nanodrop 2000c.

The sequencing input was naive CD4+ T cells from PBMCs. Explained via the paper, the cell subset or site label denotes: CD45RA+ positively selected. The sequence joins TRBV7-3 to TRBJ1-1, and TRBD1 aligns with 12 junction nucleotides. The source is a man between 18 and 29 years old in good health. Some clones in this sample may be carry-over from other donors' samples. The CDR3 protein: CASIIILGGQGASGTEAFF. The DNA is TGTGCCAGCATCATTATATTAGGGGGACAGGGGGCTTCGGGCACTGAAGCTTTCTTT. Beyond the CDR3, the reference TRBV7-3 and TRBJ1-1 genes provide the residues; the full variable domain reads: GAGVSQTPSNKVTEKGKYVELRCDPISGHTALYWYRQSLGQGPEFLIYFQGTGAADDSGLPNDRFFAVRPEGSVSTLKIQRTERGDSAVYLCASIIILGGQGASGTEAFFGQGTRLTVV.